The 32 T cell receptor beta chains listed next were all sequenced from one sample in a study of identical twins. MiXCR, applied by TCRdb to the 5' RACE reads, yields one record per CDR3 protein. The data show approximately 1.8 million distinct CDR3 sequences, with under 35% seen just once and approximately 0.25% held by the top ten. The sample consisted of cord blood. The receptors derive from a newborn girl in good health.

The genes are TRBV12-3 or TRBV12-4 and TRBJ2-3; 12 bases line up with TRBD2. Unmatched junction bases numbered 5, after V lost 5 bases and J lost 2 bases. The CDR3 has 16 residues. The DNA of the CDR3 is TGTGCCAGCAGTCTACTAGCGGGGGGCGTCACAGATACGCAGTATTTT. It specifies CASSLLAGGVTDTQYF.

The chain couples TRBV20-1 to TRBJ1-2; 10 positions agree with TRBD1. The CDR3 contains 14 residues. Looked up from germline, CDR1 is DFQATT and CDR2 is SNEGSKA (reference sequence). Trimming cost V 1 base and J 4 bases; bases outside gene matches: 3. The CDR3 here is CSARATGGAYGYTF. For the CDR3, the DNA is TGCAGTGCTAGAGCGACAGGGGGCGCCTATGGCTACACCTTC.

This chain's CDR3 is CSAPLHSGRSRTDTQYF. The CDR3 DNA reads TGCAGTGCTCCCCTCCATAGCGGGAGGTCGAGGACAGATACGCAGTATTTT. The V and J genes are TRBV20-1 and TRBJ2-3; 10 nucleotides agree with TRBD2. The V segment lost 5 bases and the J segment 3 bases; nucleotides outside the gene matches: 14. Germline V gene lookup returns CDR1 DFQATT and CDR2 SNEGSKA (reference sequence). The CDR3 runs 17 residues.

This clonotype showed up just a few times. The chain has TRBV6-5 and TRBJ1-6; possible D gene TRBD1, 5 bases. Trimming left V 3 bases short and J 9 bases short, with 12 bases between. CDR1 is MNHEY, CDR2 SVGAGI, per germline. The CDR3 totals 14 residues. CDR3 amino acids: CASSYFQGGSPLHF. As DNA, the CDR3 is TGTGCCAGCAGTTATTTCCAGGGAGGTTCACCCCTCCACTTT.

This clonotype was found a few times. This chain links TRBV7-9 with TRBJ1-4; D may be TRBD1 (6 bases). CDR3 length: 15 amino acids. Trimming stripped 6 bases from V and 4 bases from J, with 15 bases between. From germline, CDR1 is SEHNR and CDR2 FQNEAQ (reference sequence). The CDR3 nucleotides read TGTGCCAGCAGTCCTCAACAGGGCCTTAATGAAAAACTGTTTTTT. It codes for CASSPQQGLNEKLFF.

This clonotype was counted between two and nine times. This chain joins TRBV4-2 and TRBJ2-1; D might be TRBD2 (5 bases). This CDR3 spans 14 amino acids. Trimming stripped 0 bases from V and 5 bases from J, with 8 bases between. Germline V gives CDR1 LGHNA, CDR2 YNFKEQ. For the CDR3, the DNA is TGTGCCAGCAGCCAAGAATGGACTGACAATGAGCAGTTCTTC. It yields the protein CASSQEWTDNEQFF.

This chain links TRBV27 with TRBJ1-4; 8 bases line up with TRBD1. The V gene end was trimmed by 4 bases and the J gene end by 6 bases; junction bases not matched to a gene: 16. The germline CDR1 and CDR2 sequences are MNHEY and SMNVEV (reference sequence). The CDR3 is made up of 18 amino acids. CDR3: CASSSRRGDRKIYEKLFF. Written as DNA, the CDR3 is TGTGCCAGCAGTTCCCGTCGGGGGGACAGGAAGATTTATGAAAAACTGTTTTTT.

The V call is TRBV7-8, the J call TRBJ2-1; TRBD2 matches at 10 bases. V trimming: 5 bases; J trimming: 5 bases; junction bases outside the gene matches: 9. Per the germline V gene, CDR1 is SGHVS and CDR2 is FQNEAQ. The CDR3 extends over 16 amino acids. CDR3 sequence: CASSPKQGLANNEQFF. The CDR3 nucleotides read TGTGCCAGCAGCCCAAAGCAGGGACTAGCGAACAATGAGCAGTTCTTC.

V and J are TRBV7-2 and TRBJ2-4; D possibly corresponds to TRBD2 (6 bases). V was clipped by 5 bases and J by 7 bases, with 15 bases between them. This CDR3 comprises 14 residues. Germline values: CDR1 SGHTA, CDR2 FQGNSA. CDR3 region: CASSERAGTNIQYF. In DNA form, the CDR3 reads TGTGCCAGCAGCGAGCGAGCCGGGACTAACATTCAGTACTTC.

The V gene is TRBV11-1, the J gene TRBJ2-1, with a weak D call TRBD2 (6 bases). Trimming cost V 6 bases and J 4 bases, with 13 bases left between them. Germline V gives CDR1 SGHAT, CDR2 FQDESV (reference sequence). The CDR3 totals 14 residues. CDR3 region: CASSYRREYNEQFF. CDR3 bases: TGTGCCAGCAGTTACCGACGGGAGTACAATGAGCAGTTCTTC.

CDR3 DNA: TGCGCCAGCAGCCAAATAAGGGCGCTAGCGGGGGGCACAGATACGCAGTATTTT. Its protein is CASSQIRALAGGTDTQYF. The V call is TRBV4-1, the J call TRBJ2-3, with 10 bases fitting TRBD2. CDR3 length equals 18 residues. Germline V CDR1 and CDR2: MGHRA, YSYEKL. J was trimmed by 1 base and V by 2 bases; bases with no gene match: 9.

The chain recombines TRBV12-3 or TRBV12-4 with TRBJ2-5; maybe TRBD1 (5 bases). CDR3 length equals 14 residues. V lost 3 bases, J lost 11 bases, and 19 bases lay in between. Here the CDR3 reads CASSFGAGKGEQYF. The CDR3 nucleotides are TGTGCCAGCAGTTTTGGGGCTGGGAAGGGTGAGCAGTACTTC.

This chain joins TRBV12-3 or TRBV12-4 and TRBJ2-4; 14 bases map to TRBD2. The closer fit of TRBJ2-5 to the DNA end suggests the J call may be wrong. This CDR3 has 15 amino acids. CDR3 sequence reads: CASSPGLAGVKTQYF. The CDR3 DNA reads TGTGCCAGCAGCCCGGGACTAGCGGGGGTAAAGACCCAGTACTTC.

This chain joins TRBV7-8 and TRBJ2-1; 8 bases are a match to TRBD2. The CDR3 is 16 residues long. After removal of 1 base from V and 8 bases from J, the junction contained 10 bases not matched to a gene. Germline-derived CDR1 and CDR2 are SGHVS and FQNEAQ. CDR3 DNA: TGTGCCAGCAGCTTAGTACGAATAGCGGGGTTGGATGAGCAGTTCTTC. The encoded protein is CASSLVRIAGLDEQFF. Looking up the rest from reference TRBV7-8 and TRBJ2-1 gives the full variable domain: GAGVSQSPRYKVAKRGQDVALRCDPISGHVSLFWYQQALGQGPEFLTYFQNEAQLDKSGLPSDRFFAERPEGSVSTLKIQRTQQEDSAVYLCASSLVRIAGLDEQFFGPGTRLTVL.

This clonotype was counted at least ten times. The chain couples TRBV12-3 or TRBV12-4 to TRBJ2-7; D is perhaps TRBD1 (6 bases). Trimming took off 6 bases at V and 1 base at J, with 16 bases between the two ends. This CDR3 contains 15 residues. The DNA of the CDR3 is TGTGCCAGCAGCAGCCGTGATACAGGGTCCTACGAGCAGTACTTC. Protein: CASSSRDTGSYEQYF.

This clonotype came up a few times. The chain joins TRBV10-3 to TRBJ2-1; 8 bases line up with TRBD2. The V gene's germline CDR1 is ENHRY and CDR2 SYGVKD. The ends lost 0 bases at V and 0 bases at J; junction bases unmatched: 1. CDR3 size: 16 residues. This CDR3 is CAISESAGGSYNEQFF. The CDR3 DNA is TGTGCCATCAGTGAGTCGGCGGGGGGCTCCTACAATGAGCAGTTCTTC.

The chain carries TRBV7-9 and TRBJ2-7; either TRBD1 or TRBD2 may fit D (5 bases each). The V gene's germline CDR1 is SEHNR and CDR2 FQNEAQ (reference sequence). The CDR3 consists of 16 residues. Trimming took 2 bases from V and 7 from J, leaving 21 bases between them. CDR3 sequence reads: CASSLYGTRTPNEQYF. As DNA, the CDR3 is TGTGCCAGCAGCTTATACGGGACCAGGACCCCCAATGAGCAGTACTTC.

This clonotype was seen more than once but under ten times. The CDR3 bases are TGTGCTAGTGGTTCCCAATCCGGGACAGGGGAGGCAGATACGCAGTATTTT. This translates into CASGSQSGTGEADTQYF. The gene calls are TRBV12-5 and TRBJ2-3, with 10 bases aligning to TRBD1. Germline CDR1 and CDR2: LGHNT and FRNRAP. The CDR3 contains 17 residues. The V gene end was trimmed by 4 bases and the J gene end by 4 bases; junction bases not matched to a gene: 11.

V gene TRBV28 combines with J gene TRBJ2-6; the D is unclear. The germline gives CDR1 MDHEN, CDR2 SYDVKM. Trimming shortened V by 3 bases and J by 4 bases, and 13 bases separated the two germline ends. This CDR3 contains 16 residues. The CDR3 region has the DNA TGTGCCAGCAGTTTTGTATGGGGATCCGGGGCCAACGTCCTGACTTTC. Translated: CASSFVWGSGANVLTF.

This clonotype was picked up a small number of times. The DNA for the CDR3 is TGCAGTGCTATCATCCCAAGGCAGGGGGCCAACGAGCAGTACTTC. Its translation is CSAIIPRQGANEQYF. The chain employs TRBV20-1 and TRBJ2-5, with 8 positions matching TRBD1. Matching the DNA end better, TRBJ2-7 makes the J call doubtful. Per the germline V gene, CDR1 is DFQATT and CDR2 is SNEGSKA (reference sequence). The length of the CDR3 is 15 residues.

There are a few counts of this clonotype. The chain has TRBV5-1 and TRBJ2-3; D possibly uses TRBD1 or TRBD2 (6 bases each). CDR1 is SGHRS and CDR2 is YFSETQ in the germline V gene. Trimming left V 0 bases short and J 5 bases short, with 13 bases between. This CDR3 spans 15 amino acids. The CDR3 sequence: CASSLAGAVEDTQYF. The DNA for the CDR3 is TGCGCCAGCAGCTTGGCGGGGGCGGTTGAAGATACGCAGTATTTT.

This clonotype was detected once. The rearrangement joins TRBV18 to TRBJ2-1; D may be TRBD1 (6 bases). Matching the DNA end better, TRBJ2-7 makes the J call doubtful. CDR1 is KGHSH, CDR2 LQKENI, per germline. This CDR3 region has 15 residues. DNA of the CDR3: TGTGCCAGCTCACCAGAAAGGGACAACTACAATGAGCAGTACTTC. It codes for CASSPERDNYNEQYF.

The chain uses TRBV20-1 and TRBJ2-7; D not certain. Trimming removed 3 bases at V and 6 bases at J, with 9 bases between. CDR1 is DFQATT and CDR2 is SNEGSKA in the germline V gene (reference sequence). The CDR3 is 11 residues long. As DNA, the CDR3 is TGCAGTGCTAGGGTAGATAGCGAGCAGTACTTC. Amino acid sequence: CSARVDSEQYF.

The chain combines TRBV5-1 with TRBJ2-4; D possibly matches TRBD1 or TRBD2 (5 bases each). Judging by the DNA end, TRBJ2-5 fits better; the J call may be wrong. The CDR3 spans 14 residues. CDR1 and CDR2 (germline): SGHRS, YFSETQ. The DNA for the CDR3 is TGCGCCAGCAGCCCTCTGAGAGGGGAAGAGACCCAGTACTTC. It encodes CASSPLRGEETQYF.

This clonotype was observed a few times. The chain links TRBV28 to TRBJ1-2; a weak D match, TRBD1 (6 bases). Germline V gene sequence: CDR1 MDHEN, CDR2 SYDVKM. This CDR3 region has 14 residues. V was clipped by 3 bases and J by 2 bases, with 10 bases between them. CDR3 in DNA: TGTGCCAGCAGTTTCACCGGGACAAACTATGGCTACACCTTC. This translates into CASSFTGTNYGYTF.

The rearrangement uses TRBV5-1 and TRBJ2-5; a possible D gene is TRBD1 (5 bases). Between the trimmed V and J ends, which lost 2 bases and 7 bases, there was a span of 15 bases. This CDR3 region has 14 residues. Looked up from germline, CDR1 is SGHRS and CDR2 is YFSETQ. As DNA, the CDR3 is TGCGCCAGCAGCTTCTTGACAGTGGACGTGACCCAGTACTTC. Translation gives CASSFLTVDVTQYF. Complete variable domain (other parts from reference TRBV5-1 and TRBJ2-5): KAGVTQTPRYLIKTRGQQVTLSCSPISGHRSVSWYQQTPGQGLQFLFEYFSETQRNKGNFPGRFSGRQFSNSRSEMNVSTLELGDSALYLCASSFLTVDVTQYFGPGTRLLVL.

A few counts support this clonotype. The rearrangement uses TRBV24-1 and TRBJ2-5, with 10 nucleotides matching TRBD1. Germline V lookup: CDR1 KGHDR, CDR2 SFDVKD. The V segment lost 4 bases and the J segment 2 bases; nucleotides outside the gene matches: 3. The CDR3 contains 15 residues. DNA of the CDR3: TGTGCCACCAGTGACTGGGGACAGGGGCAAGAGACCCAGTACTTC. Translated: CATSDWGQGQETQYF.

V and J are TRBV20-1 and TRBJ1-4; tentative D call: TRBD1 (6 bases). CDR3 size: 16 residues. The V end was cut by 0 bases, the J end by 0 bases, with 11 bases between. The germline V gene has CDR1 DFQATT and CDR2 SNEGSKA (reference sequence). The DNA for the CDR3 is TGCAGTGCTAGAGATCAGACAGGTGCAACTAATGAAAAACTGTTTTTT. It codes for CSARDQTGATNEKLFF.

This clonotype occurred a few times. This chain joins TRBV4-1 and TRBJ2-3; D call uncertain. Germline V gene sequence: CDR1 MGHRA, CDR2 YSYEKL. The CDR3 contains 14 residues. With 4 bases removed from V and 6 bases from J, the gap between germline ends came to 14 bases. The CDR3 loop is CASSPTGLQDTQYF. The CDR3, as DNA: TGCGCCAGCAGCCCGACGGGCCTCCAGGATACGCAGTATTTT.

This clonotype was seen at least ten times. V and J are TRBV29-1 and TRBJ2-4; 8 bases are a match to TRBD1. This CDR3 is built from 12 residues. CDR1 is SQVTM, CDR2 ANQGSEA, per germline. Trimming removed 3 bases from V and 5 bases from J; junction bases left unmatched: 0. The CDR3 loop reads CSVDRGQNIQYF. CDR3 nucleotides: TGCAGCGTTGACAGGGGGCAAAACATTCAGTACTTC.

This chain links TRBV29-1 with TRBJ2-7, with 7 bases fitting TRBD1. Germline lookup yields CDR1 SQVTM and CDR2 ANQGSEA. The CDR3 covers 13 residues. V shed 6 bases, J shed 2 bases, and the junction held 7 bases outside the gene matches. The CDR3, as DNA: TGCAGCGTCCTAGGGGGCAGTACCTACGAGCAGTACTTC. Translation: CSVLGGSTYEQYF.

This clonotype was counted between two and nine times. The rearrangement uses TRBV4-2 and TRBJ2-2, with unresolved D. CDR3 length equals 14 residues. Trimming left V 8 bases short and J 3 bases short, with 13 bases between. Germline CDR1 reads LGHNA; CDR2 reads YNFKEQ. In DNA, the CDR3 is TGTGCCAGCTGCCCTCGAGAGTACACCGGGGAGCTGTTTTTT. Its protein product is CASCPREYTGELFF.